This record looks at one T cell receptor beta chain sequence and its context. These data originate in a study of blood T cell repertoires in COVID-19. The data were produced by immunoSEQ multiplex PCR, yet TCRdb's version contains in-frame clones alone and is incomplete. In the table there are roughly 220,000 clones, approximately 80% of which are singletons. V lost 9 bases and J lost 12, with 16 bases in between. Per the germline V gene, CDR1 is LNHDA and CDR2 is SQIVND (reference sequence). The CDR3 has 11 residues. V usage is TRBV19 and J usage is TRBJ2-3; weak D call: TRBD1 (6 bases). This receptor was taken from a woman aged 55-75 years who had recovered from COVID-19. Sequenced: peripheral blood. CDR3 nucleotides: TGTGCCAGCCATGATGAGGGGGTACAGTATTTT. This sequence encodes CASHDEGVQYF.